Below are 10 T cell receptor beta chains sequenced from a single sample in a study of PD-1 blockade in classical Hodgkin lymphoma. Every patient had relapsed following autologous stem cell transplantation, and cohorts differed in brentuximab vedotin exposure. The protocol was immunoSEQ multiplex PCR, while the TCRdb copy is restricted to in-frame clones and leaves out a portion. The profile covers fewer than 100,000 clones, with approximately 91% appearing a single time and roughly a fifth taken by the ten largest. Sequences were derived from peripheral blood mononuclear cells (PBMCs), sampled at baseline. Source of these receptors: a human donor with classical Hodgkin lymphoma.

V is TRBV30 and J is TRBJ2-5; D might be TRBD2 (6 bases). CDR3 length: 15 amino acids. Trimming took off 0 bases at V and 2 bases at J, with 13 bases between the two ends. Germline V gene data show CDR1 as GTSNPN and CDR2 as SVGIG (reference sequence). The CDR3: CAWSVQIAVQETQYF. The CDR3 coding sequence is TGTGCCTGGAGTGTACAAATAGCGGTGCAAGAGACCCAGTACTTC.

The genes are TRBV5-4 and TRBJ1-4; 10 bases are shared with TRBD1. The CDR3 is 15 residues long. V lost 1 base to trimming and J lost 8 bases; unmatched junction nucleotides: 5. Germline CDR1 is SGHNT and CDR2 is YYREEE (reference sequence). CDR3 sequence (DNA): TGTGCCAGCAGCTTGACTGGACAGGGGGGAGAAAAACTGTTTTTT. It yields the protein CASSLTGQGGEKLFF. The entire variable domain, with the rest obtained from reference TRBV5-4 and TRBJ1-4, is as follows: ETGVTQSPTHLIKTRGQQVTLRCSSQSGHNTVSWYQQALGQGPQFIFQYYREEENGRGNFPPRFSGLQFPNYSSELNVNALELDDSALYLCASSLTGQGGEKLFFGSGTQLSVL.

This clone was seen just once. This sequence joins TRBV9 and TRBJ1-2; 9 nucleotides align to TRBD1. CDR3 length: 15 residues. The germline V gene encodes CDR1 SGDLS and CDR2 YYNGEE. V dropped 3 bases and J dropped 2; count of bases not matched to a gene: 5. The CDR3 loop reads CASSALGTGNYGYTF. The CDR3 nucleotides are TGTGCCAGCAGCGCACTCGGGACAGGGAACTATGGCTACACCTTC.

This chain joins TRBV19 and TRBJ2-7; TRBD1 aligns across 7 bases. From germline, CDR1 is LNHDA and CDR2 SQIVND (reference sequence). V gave up 2 bases and J gave up 2 bases; unmatched junction bases: 6. This CDR3 comprises 15 residues. The CDR3 protein is CASSISGTAAYEQYF. The CDR3 region has the DNA TGTGCCAGTAGTATATCCGGGACAGCCGCCTACGAGCAGTACTTC.

For the CDR3, the DNA is TGTGCCACGTCCCCGGGACCAACTGGCTACACCTTC. Translating it yields CATSPGPTGYTF. The V gene is TRBV6-5, the J gene TRBJ1-2; weak D call: TRBD1 (5 bases). Germline loops: CDR1 MNHEY, CDR2 SVGAGI. Trimming took 10 bases from V and 7 from J, leaving 16 bases between them. The CDR3 totals 12 residues.

The rearrangement uses TRBV6-9 and TRBJ2-1; no clear D. The V gene lost 5 bases and the J gene lost 8 bases, with 16 bases spanning the gap. The germline V gene encodes CDR1 MNHGY and CDR2 SVAAGI. The CDR3 totals 14 residues. For the CDR3, the DNA is TGTGCCAGCAGTCGATTAGCTGGGTTGGATGAGCAGTTCTTC. It yields the protein CASSRLAGLDEQFF.

The gene calls are TRBV12-2 and TRBJ2-7. TRBV12-2 counts as a pseudogene. The CDR3 contains 16 residues. The CDR3 region has the DNA TGTGCAAGTCGCCACTTGGACCGACTTCTAAGCTACGAGCAGTACTTC. Its translation: CASRHLDRLLSYEQYF.

V gene TRBV19 combines with J gene TRBJ1-5, with D unresolved. Germline V CDR1 and CDR2: LNHDA, SQIVND (reference sequence). The CDR3 totals 16 residues. Trimming stripped 2 bases from V and 4 bases from J, with 15 bases between. CDR3 region: CASSIRAERVNQPQHF. In DNA form, the CDR3 reads TGTGCCAGTAGTATAAGGGCAGAGAGGGTGAATCAGCCCCAGCATTTT. Variable domain in full (rest from reference TRBV19 and TRBJ1-5): DGGITQSPKYLFRKEGQNVTLSCEQNLNHDAMYWYRQDPGQGLRLIYYSQIVNDFQKGDIAEGYSVSREKKESFPLTVTSAQKNPTAFYLCASSIRAERVNQPQHFGDGTRLSIL.

This clone was found a few times. The rearrangement uses TRBV4-2 and TRBJ2-3; 13 bases match TRBD2. The CDR3 spans 17 residues. J gave up 7 bases and V 0 bases, and 7 bases lay outside the gene matches. The germline CDR1 and CDR2 sequences are LGHNA and YNFKEQ. CDR3 loop: CASSQDPATSGRNTQYF. The DNA for the CDR3 is TGTGCCAGCAGCCAAGATCCGGCGACTAGCGGGAGGAATACGCAGTATTTT.

This chain joins TRBV6-5 and TRBJ2-1; D is unclear. The CDR3 extends over 14 amino acids. The V end was cut by 1 base, the J end by 3 bases, with 7 bases between. CDR1 is MNHEY and CDR2 is SVGAGI in the germline V gene. The CDR3 sequence is CASSYYQDYNEQFF. The CDR3 DNA is TGTGCCAGCAGTTACTATCAGGACTACAATGAGCAGTTCTTC.